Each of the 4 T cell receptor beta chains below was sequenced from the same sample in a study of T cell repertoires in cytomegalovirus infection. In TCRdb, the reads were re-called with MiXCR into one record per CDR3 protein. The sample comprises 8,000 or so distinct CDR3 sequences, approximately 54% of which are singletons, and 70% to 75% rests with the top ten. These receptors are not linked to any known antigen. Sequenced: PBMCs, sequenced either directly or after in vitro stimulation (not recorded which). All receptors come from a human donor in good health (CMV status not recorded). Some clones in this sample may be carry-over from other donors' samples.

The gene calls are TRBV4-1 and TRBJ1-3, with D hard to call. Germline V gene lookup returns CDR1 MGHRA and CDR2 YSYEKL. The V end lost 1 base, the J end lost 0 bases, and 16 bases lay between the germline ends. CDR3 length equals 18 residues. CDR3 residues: CASSQVDLVVNSGNTIYF. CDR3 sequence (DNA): TGCGCCAGCAGCCAAGTTGATCTGGTAGTCAACTCTGGAAACACCATATATTTT.

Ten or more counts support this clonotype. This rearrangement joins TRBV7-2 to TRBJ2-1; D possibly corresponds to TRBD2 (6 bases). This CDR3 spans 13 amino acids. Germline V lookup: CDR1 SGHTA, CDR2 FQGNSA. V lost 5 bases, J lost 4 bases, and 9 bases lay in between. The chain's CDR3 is CASSIGGYNEQFF. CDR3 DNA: TGTGCCAGCAGCATCGGGGGTTACAATGAGCAGTTCTTC.

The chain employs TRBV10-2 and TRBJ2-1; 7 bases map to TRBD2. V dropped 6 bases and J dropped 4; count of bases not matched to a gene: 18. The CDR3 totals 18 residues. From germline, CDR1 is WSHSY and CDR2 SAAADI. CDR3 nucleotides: TGCGCCAGCAGCGAAATGAAACCGGGACTATCGGTTTACAATGAGCAGTTCTTC. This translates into CASSEMKPGLSVYNEQFF.

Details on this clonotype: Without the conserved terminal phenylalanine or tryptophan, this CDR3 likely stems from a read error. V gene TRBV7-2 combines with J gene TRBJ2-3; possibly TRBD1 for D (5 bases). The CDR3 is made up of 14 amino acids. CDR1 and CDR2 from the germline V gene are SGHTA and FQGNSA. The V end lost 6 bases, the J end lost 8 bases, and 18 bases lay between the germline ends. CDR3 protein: CASRLTDKIVTQYC. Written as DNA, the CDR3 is TGTGCCAGCAGATTAACGGACAAGATAGTTACGCAGTATTGT.